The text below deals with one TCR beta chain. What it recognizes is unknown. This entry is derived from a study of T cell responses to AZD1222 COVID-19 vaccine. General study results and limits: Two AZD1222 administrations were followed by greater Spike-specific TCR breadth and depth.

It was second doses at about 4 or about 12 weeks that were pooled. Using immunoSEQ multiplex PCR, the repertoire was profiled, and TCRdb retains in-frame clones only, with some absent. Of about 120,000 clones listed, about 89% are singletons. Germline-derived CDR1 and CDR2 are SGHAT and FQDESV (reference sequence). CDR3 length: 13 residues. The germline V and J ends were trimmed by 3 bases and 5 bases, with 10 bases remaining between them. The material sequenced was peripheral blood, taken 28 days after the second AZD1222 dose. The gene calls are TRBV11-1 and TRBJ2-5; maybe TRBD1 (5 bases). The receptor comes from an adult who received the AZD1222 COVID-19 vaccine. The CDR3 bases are TGTGCCAGCAGCTTTGGGGCGAGGGAGACCCAGTACTTC. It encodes CASSFGARETQYF. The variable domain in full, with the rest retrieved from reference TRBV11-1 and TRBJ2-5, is EAEVAQSPRYKITEKSQAVAFWCDPISGHATLYWYRQILGQGPELLVQFQDESVVDDSQLPKDRFSAERLKGVDSTLKIQPAELGDSAMYLCASSFGARETQYFGPGTRLLVL.